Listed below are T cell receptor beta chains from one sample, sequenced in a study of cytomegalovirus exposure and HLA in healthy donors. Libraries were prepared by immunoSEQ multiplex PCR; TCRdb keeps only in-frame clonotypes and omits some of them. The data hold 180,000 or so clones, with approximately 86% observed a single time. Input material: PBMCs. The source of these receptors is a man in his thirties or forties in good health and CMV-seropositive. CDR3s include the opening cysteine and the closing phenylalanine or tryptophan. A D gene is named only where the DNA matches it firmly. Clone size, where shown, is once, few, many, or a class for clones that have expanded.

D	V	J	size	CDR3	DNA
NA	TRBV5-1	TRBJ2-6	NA	CASSLGTPAANVLTF	TGCGCCAGCAGCTTGGGGACCCCGGCGGCCAACGTCCTGACTTTC
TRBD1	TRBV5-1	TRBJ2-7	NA	CASSLAVGAWDRDDEQYF	TGCGCCAGCAGCTTGGCCGTAGGGGCCTGGGACAGGGACGACGAGCAGTACTTC
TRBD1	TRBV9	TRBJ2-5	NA	CASSGGPGQGETQYF	TGTGCCAGCAGCGGGGGCCCCGGACAGGGAGAGACCCAGTACTTC
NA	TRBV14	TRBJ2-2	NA	CASPGTQNTGELFF	TGTGCCAGCCCCGGGACACAGAACACCGGGGAGCTGTTTTTT
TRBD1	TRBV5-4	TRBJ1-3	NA	CASSLEKGTGGNTIYF	TGTGCCAGCAGCTTGGAGAAGGGGACAGGGGGAAACACCATATATTTT
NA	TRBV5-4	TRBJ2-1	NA	CASRTDSYNEQFF	TGTGCCAGCAGAACGGACAGCTACAATGAGCAGTTCTTC
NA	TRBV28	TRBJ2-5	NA	CASSSPAGETQYF	TGTGCCAGCAGTTCCCCAGCTGGTGAGACCCAGTACTTC
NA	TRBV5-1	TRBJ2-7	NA	CASSLTAHEQYF	TGCGCCAGCAGCTTGACCGCTCACGAGCAGTACTTC
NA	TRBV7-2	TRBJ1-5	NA	CASSSYEGNQHF	TGTGCCAGCAGCTCGTATGAGGGGAACCAGCATTTT
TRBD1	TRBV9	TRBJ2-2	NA	CASTQGAPNTGELFF	TGTGCCAGCACCCAGGGGGCGCCGAACACCGGGGAGCTGTTTTTT
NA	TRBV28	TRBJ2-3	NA	CASSLLEPSTDTQYF	TGTGCCAGCAGTTTACTGGAGCCTAGCACAGATACGCAGTATTTT
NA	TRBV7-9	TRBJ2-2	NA	CASSLPNRVTNTGELFF	TGTGCCAGCAGCTTACCTAACAGGGTCACGAACACCGGGGAGCTGTTTTTT
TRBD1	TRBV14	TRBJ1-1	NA	CASRGTGVNAFF	TGTGCCAGCAGAGGGACAGGGGTTAATGCTTTCTTT
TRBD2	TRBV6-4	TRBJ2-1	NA	CASSEGAGDYNEQFF	TGTGCCAGCAGTGAAGGGGCGGGAGACTACAATGAGCAGTTCTTC
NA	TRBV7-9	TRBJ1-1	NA	CASSSKRSMNTEAFF	TGTGCCAGCAGCTCTAAACGGTCAATGAACACTGAAGCTTTCTTT
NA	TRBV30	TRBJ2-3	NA	CAWNSRRSDTQYF	TGTGCCTGGAATAGCAGGAGGTCAGATACGCAGTATTTT
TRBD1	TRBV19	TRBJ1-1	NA	CASSAGTVNTEAFF	TGTGCCAGTAGTGCCGGGACAGTGAACACTGAAGCTTTCTTT
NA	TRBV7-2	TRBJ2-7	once	CASSPWDSGYEQYF	TGTGCCAGCAGCCCTTGGGACTCCGGCTACGAGCAGTACTTC
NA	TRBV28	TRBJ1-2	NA	CASSLESDGYTF	TGTGCCAGCAGTCTAGAAAGTGATGGCTACACCTTC
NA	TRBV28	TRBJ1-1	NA	CASSSRTGRTEAFF	TGTGCCAGCAGTTCCCGGACCGGGAGGACTGAAGCTTTCTTT
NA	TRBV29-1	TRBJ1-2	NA	CSVAPGGVLNYGYTF	TGCAGCGTTGCCCCCGGGGGGGTCCTCAACTATGGCTACACCTTC
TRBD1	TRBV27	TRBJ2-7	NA	CASSQDRGSTYEQYF	TGTGCCAGCAGTCAAGACAGGGGGTCAACCTACGAGCAGTACTTC
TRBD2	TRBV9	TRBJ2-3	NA	CASSVDSGRTSTDTQYF	TGTGCCAGCAGCGTAGATAGCGGGAGGACCAGCACAGATACGCAGTATTTT
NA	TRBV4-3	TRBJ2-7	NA	CASSQGVRIAYEQYF	TGCGCCAGCAGCCAAGGAGTAAGGATTGCCTACGAGCAGTACTTC
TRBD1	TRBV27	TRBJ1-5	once	CASRMTGGNQPQHF	TGTGCCAGCAGGATGACAGGGGGCAATCAGCCCCAGCATTTT
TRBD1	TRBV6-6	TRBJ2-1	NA	CASSYKGADEQFF	TGTGCCAGCAGTTACAAGGGGGCCGATGAGCAGTTCTTC
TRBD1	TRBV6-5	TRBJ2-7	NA	CASRGTGLLYEQYF	TGTGCCAGCAGGGGGACAGGTTTGCTCTACGAGCAGTACTTC
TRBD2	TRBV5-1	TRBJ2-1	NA	CASSVTSGNYNEQFF	TGCGCCAGCAGCGTGACTAGCGGGAACTACAATGAGCAGTTCTTC
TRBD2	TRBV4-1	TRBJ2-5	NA	CASSRTGTSGEETQYF	TGCGCCAGCAGCCGGACCGGGACTAGCGGGGAGGAGACCCAGTACTTC
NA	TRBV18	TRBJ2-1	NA	CASSLSQSEQFF	TGTGCCAGCTCCCTCTCCCAATCTGAGCAGTTCTTC
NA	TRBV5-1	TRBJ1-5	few	CASSLAEGGNQPQHF	TGCGCCAGCAGCTTGGCCGAGGGGGGCAATCAGCCCCAGCATTTT
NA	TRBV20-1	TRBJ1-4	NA	CSVPGWEKLFF	TGCAGTGTTCCGGGGTGGGAAAAACTGTTTTTT
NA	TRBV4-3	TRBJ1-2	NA	CASSPRVTNTNYGYTF	TGCGCCAGCAGCCCGCGCGTCACTAACACTAACTATGGCTACACCTTC
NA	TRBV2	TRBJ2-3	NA	CASRLKARTDTQYF	TGTGCCAGCAGACTAAAAGCGCGCACAGATACGCAGTATTTT
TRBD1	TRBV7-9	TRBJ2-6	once	CASSPRTGTGANVLTF	TGTGCCAGCAGCCCCAGGACAGGCACTGGGGCCAACGTCCTGACTTTC
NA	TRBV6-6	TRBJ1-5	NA	CAAREGDQPQHF	TGTGCCGCCCGGGAGGGCGATCAGCCCCAGCATTTT
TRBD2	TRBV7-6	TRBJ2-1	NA	CASSLDSWDYSTGEQFF	TGTGCCAGCAGCTTAGATTCGTGGGACTATAGTACCGGTGAGCAGTTCTTC
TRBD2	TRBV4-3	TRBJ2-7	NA	CASSQELAGVYEQYF	TGCGCCAGCAGCCAAGAACTAGCGGGGGTTTACGAGCAGTACTTC
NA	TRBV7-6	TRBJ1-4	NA	CASSLVGGNNEKLFF	TGTGCCAGCAGCTTAGTTGGAGGCAATAATGAAAAACTGTTTTTT
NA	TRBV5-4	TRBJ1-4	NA	CASSLGGGELFF	TGTGCCAGCAGCTTGGGTGGGGGAGAACTGTTTTTT
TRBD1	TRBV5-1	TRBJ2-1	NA	CASSWTGPNEQFF	TGCGCCAGCAGCTGGACAGGACCTAATGAGCAGTTCTTC
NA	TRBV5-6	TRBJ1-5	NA	CASTRAASNQPQHF	TGTGCCAGCACACGGGCAGCTAGCAATCAGCCCCAGCATTTT
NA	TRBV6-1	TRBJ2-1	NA	CASSVAVADNEQFF	TGTGCCAGCAGTGTTGCGGTCGCCGACAATGAGCAGTTCTTC
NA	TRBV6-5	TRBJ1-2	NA	CASRPGSASYGYTF	TGTGCCAGCAGGCCAGGATCCGCGTCGTATGGCTACACCTTC
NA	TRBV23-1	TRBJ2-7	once	CASNQYEQYF	TGCGCCAGCAATCAATACGAGCAGTACTTC
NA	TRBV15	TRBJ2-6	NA	CATSGGGSGANVLTF	TGTGCCACCAGCGGAGGGGGTTCTGGGGCCAACGTCCTGACTTTC
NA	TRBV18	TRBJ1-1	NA	CASSPFRVKDTEAFF	TGTGCCAGCTCACCATTCAGGGTTAAGGACACTGAAGCTTTCTTT
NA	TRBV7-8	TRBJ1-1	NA	CASSDRDQRGNTEAFF	TGTGCCAGCAGCGACCGGGACCAACGAGGGAACACTGAAGCTTTCTTT
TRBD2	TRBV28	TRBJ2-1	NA	CASTPGGSENEQFF	TGTGCCAGCACCCCGGGGGGGAGTGAAAATGAGCAGTTCTTC
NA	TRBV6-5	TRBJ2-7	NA	CASSSDSPYEQYF	TGTGCCAGCAGTTCGGACAGCCCCTACGAGCAGTACTTC
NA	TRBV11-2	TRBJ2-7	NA	CASSLGWTYEQYF	TGTGCCAGCAGCTTGGGCTGGACCTACGAGCAGTACTTC
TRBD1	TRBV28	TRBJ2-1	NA	CASSSEGTGGLYEQFF	TGTGCCAGCAGTTCCGAAGGGACAGGGGGGTTATATGAGCAGTTCTTC
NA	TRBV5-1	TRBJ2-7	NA	CASSWWTESSYEQYF	TGCGCCAGCAGCTGGTGGACGGAAAGCTCCTACGAGCAGTACTTC